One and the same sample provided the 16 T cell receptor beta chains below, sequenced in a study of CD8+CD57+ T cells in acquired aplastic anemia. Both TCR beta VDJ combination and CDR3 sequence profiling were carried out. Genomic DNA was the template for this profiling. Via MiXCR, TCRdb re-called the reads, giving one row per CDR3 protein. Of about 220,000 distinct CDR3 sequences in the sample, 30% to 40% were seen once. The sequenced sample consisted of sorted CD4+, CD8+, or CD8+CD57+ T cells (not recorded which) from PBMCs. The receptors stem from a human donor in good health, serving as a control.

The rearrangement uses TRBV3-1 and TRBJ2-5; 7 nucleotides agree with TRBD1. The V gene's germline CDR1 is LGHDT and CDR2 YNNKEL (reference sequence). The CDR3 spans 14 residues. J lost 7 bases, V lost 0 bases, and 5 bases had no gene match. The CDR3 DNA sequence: TGTGCCAGCAGCCAAGATCGGGACAGCCGGACCCAGTACTTC. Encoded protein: CASSQDRDSRTQYF.

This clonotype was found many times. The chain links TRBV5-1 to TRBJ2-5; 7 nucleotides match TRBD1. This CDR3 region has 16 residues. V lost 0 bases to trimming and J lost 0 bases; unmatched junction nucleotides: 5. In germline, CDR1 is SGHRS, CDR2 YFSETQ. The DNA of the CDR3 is TGCGCCAGCAGCTTGGGAGGGACAGTGTACCAAGAGACCCAGTACTTC. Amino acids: CASSLGGTVYQETQYF.

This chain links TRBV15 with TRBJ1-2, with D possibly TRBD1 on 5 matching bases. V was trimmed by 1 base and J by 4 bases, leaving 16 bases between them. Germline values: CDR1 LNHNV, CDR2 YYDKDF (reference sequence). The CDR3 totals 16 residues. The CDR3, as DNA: TGTGCCACCAGCAGAGGAGCGGGGGTGGAGGCCTATGGCTACACCTTC. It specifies CATSRGAGVEAYGYTF.

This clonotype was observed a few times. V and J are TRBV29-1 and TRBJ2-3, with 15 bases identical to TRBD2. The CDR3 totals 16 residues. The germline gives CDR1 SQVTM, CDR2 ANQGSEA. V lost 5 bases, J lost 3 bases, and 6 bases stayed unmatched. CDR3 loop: CSVNGLAGGQTDTQYF. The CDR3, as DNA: TGCAGCGTTAACGGACTAGCGGGGGGGCAGACAGATACGCAGTATTTT.

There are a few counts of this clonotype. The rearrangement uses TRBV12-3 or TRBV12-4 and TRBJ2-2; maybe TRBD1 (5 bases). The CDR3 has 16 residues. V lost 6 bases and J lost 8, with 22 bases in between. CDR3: CASSLGQGNIRGELFF. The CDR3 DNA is TGTGCCAGCAGCCTGGGGCAGGGTAATATCCGAGGGGAGCTGTTTTTT.

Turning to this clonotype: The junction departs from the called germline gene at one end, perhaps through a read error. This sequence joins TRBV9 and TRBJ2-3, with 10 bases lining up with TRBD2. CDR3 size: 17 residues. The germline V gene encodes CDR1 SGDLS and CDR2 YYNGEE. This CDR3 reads CVSSATGTSERADTQYF. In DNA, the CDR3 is TGTGTCAGCAGCGCCACCGGGACTAGCGAGAGGGCAGATACGCAGTATTTT.

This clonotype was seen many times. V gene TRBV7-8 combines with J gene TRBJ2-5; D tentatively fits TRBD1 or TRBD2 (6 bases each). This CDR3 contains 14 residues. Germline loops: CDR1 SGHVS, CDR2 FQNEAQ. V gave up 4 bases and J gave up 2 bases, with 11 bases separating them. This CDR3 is CASSSRGLQETQYF. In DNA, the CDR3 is TGTGCCAGCAGCTCTCGGGGGCTTCAAGAGACCCAGTACTTC.

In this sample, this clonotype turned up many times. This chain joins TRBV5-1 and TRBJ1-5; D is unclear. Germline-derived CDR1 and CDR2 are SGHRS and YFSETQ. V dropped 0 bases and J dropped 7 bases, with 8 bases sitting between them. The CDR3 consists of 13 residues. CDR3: CASSLDAGQPQHF. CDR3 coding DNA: TGCGCCAGCAGCTTGGATGCGGGCCAGCCCCAGCATTTT.

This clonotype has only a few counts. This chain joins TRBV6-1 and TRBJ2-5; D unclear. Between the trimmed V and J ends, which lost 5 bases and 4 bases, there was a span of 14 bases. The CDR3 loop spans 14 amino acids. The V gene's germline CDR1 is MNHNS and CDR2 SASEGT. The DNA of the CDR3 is TGTGCCAGCAGTCGCCAGGTGCTCGGAGAGACCCAGTACTTC. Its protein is CASSRQVLGETQYF.

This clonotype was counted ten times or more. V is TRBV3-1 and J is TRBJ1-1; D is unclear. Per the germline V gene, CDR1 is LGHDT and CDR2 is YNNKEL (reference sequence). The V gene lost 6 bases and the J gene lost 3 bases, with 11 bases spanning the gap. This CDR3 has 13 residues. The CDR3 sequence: CASRDIADTEAFF. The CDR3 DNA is TGTGCCAGCAGGGATATAGCGGACACTGAAGCTTTCTTT.

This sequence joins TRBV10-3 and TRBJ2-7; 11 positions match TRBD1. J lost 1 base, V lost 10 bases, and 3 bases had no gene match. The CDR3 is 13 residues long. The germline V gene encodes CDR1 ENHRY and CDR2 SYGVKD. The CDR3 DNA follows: TGTGCCACGGGACAGGGGGAGTCCTACGAGCAGTACTTC. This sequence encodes CATGQGESYEQYF.

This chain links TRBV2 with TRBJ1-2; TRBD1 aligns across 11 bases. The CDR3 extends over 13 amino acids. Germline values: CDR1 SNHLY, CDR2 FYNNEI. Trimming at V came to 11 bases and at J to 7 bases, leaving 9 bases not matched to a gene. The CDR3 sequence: CAGRDRGRSGYTF. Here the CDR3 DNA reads TGTGCCGGCCGGGACAGGGGGAGAAGTGGCTACACCTTC.

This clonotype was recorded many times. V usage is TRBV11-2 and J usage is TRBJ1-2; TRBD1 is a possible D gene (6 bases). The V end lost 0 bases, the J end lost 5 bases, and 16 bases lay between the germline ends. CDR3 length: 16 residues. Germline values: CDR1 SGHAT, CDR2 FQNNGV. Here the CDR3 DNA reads TGTGCCAGCAGCTTAGATCCCAGGGGTAATAGGTATGGCTACACCTTC. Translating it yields CASSLDPRGNRYGYTF.

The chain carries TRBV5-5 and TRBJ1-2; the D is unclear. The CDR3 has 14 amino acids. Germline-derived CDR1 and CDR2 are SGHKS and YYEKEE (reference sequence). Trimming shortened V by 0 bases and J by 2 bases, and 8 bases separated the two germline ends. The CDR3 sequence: CASSLDAANYGYTF. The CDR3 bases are TGTGCCAGCAGCTTGGATGCAGCAAACTATGGCTACACCTTC. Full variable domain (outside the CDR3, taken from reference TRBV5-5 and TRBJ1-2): DAGVTQSPTHLIKTRGQQVTLRCSPISGHKSVSWYQQVLGQGPQFIFQYYEKEERGRGNFPDRFSARQFPNYSSELNVNALLLGDSALYLCASSLDAANYGYTFGSGTRLTVV.

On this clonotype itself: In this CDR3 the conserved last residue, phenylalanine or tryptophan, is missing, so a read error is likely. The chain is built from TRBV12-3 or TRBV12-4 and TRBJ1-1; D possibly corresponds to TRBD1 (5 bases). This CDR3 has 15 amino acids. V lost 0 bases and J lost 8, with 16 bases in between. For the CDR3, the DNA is TGTGCCAGCAGTTTAGCCGGCAGGGCAGAACGAGAAGCTTTCCTT. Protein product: CASSLAGRAEREAFL.

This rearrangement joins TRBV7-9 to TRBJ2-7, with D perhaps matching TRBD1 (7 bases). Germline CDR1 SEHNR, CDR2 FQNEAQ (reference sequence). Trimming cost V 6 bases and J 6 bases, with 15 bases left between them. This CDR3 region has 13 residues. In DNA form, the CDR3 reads TGTGCCAGCAGTCGCGGGACAGATCTCGAGCAGTACTTC. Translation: CASSRGTDLEQYF.